The 8 T cell receptor beta chains given below trace back to one sample, sequenced in a study of CD8 T cells in ankylosing spondylitis. TCRdb fed the 5' RACE reads into MiXCR, producing one record per CDR3 protein. The sample has about 260,000 distinct CDR3 sequences, roughly 20% seen once. The sequenced sample was blood, either unsorted or a sorted T cell fraction (not recorded which). The receptors were gathered from a male donor with ankylosing spondylitis or in good health (not recorded which).

In its sample, this clonotype was seen many times. The chain couples TRBV7-3 to TRBJ2-3; D gene ambiguous. Germline V gene sequence: CDR1 SGHTA, CDR2 FQGTGA. This CDR3 spans 13 amino acids. Trimming took off 5 bases at V and 2 bases at J, with 8 bases between the two ends. The CDR3 bases are TGTGCCAGCAGCCCGGGCCTCACAGATACGCAGTATTTT. It specifies CASSPGLTDTQYF. The variable domain in full, with the rest retrieved from reference TRBV7-3 and TRBJ2-3, is GAGVSQTPSNKVTEKGKYVELRCDPISGHTALYWYRQSLGQGPEFLIYFQGTGAADDSGLPNDRFFAVRPEGSVSTLKIQRTERGDSAVYLCASSPGLTDTQYFGPGTRLTVL.

With regard to this clonotype: It may be a read error: a sequence one base away is much more abundant. V and J are TRBV5-1 and TRBJ1-4; D perhaps matches TRBD1 (6 bases). The CDR3 length is 16 residues. The germline CDR1 and CDR2 sequences are SGHRS and YFSETQ. CDR3 in DNA: TGCGCCACCAGCTTGGAAGTACAGGGCACTAATGAAAAACTGTTTTTT. It specifies CATSLEVQGTNEKLFF.

About this clonotype: A read error may be the cause here, since a much bigger clone is one base away. The rearrangement links TRBV9 to TRBJ1-1, with D uncertain. The CDR3 totals 14 residues. V dropped 3 bases and J dropped 3 bases, with 12 bases sitting between them. Germline V lookup: CDR1 SGDLS, CDR2 YYNGEE. The CDR3 nucleotides read TGTGCCAGCAGCGCCGGGGTACCGGACACTGAAGCTTTCTTT. Its protein product is CASSAGVPDTEAFF.

This clonotype showed up just once. The genes are TRBV20-1 and TRBJ2-3, with D maybe TRBD1 (5 bases). The CDR3 consists of 13 residues. V shed 6 bases and J shed 2 bases, with 12 bases lying between them. Germline V lookup: CDR1 DFQATT, CDR2 SNEGSKA (reference sequence). CDR3 sequence: CSAVGAVTDTQYF. As DNA, the CDR3 is TGCAGTGCCGTAGGGGCAGTCACAGATACGCAGTATTTT.

This clonotype has a handful of counts. V is TRBV12-3 or TRBV12-4 and J is TRBJ1-2; D gene unclear. CDR3 size: 10 residues. V lost 2 bases and J 5 bases, leaving 0 bases between the germline ends. The CDR3 is CASSLYGYTF. CDR3 in DNA: TGTGCCAGCAGTTTATATGGCTACACCTTC.

This clonotype was seen a few times. The genes are TRBV7-9 and TRBJ1-1; D not certain. The V and J ends lost 5 bases and 2 bases respectively, with 15 bases between them. CDR3 length: 15 amino acids. Germline values: CDR1 SEHNR, CDR2 FQNEAQ (reference sequence). CDR3 nucleotide sequence: TGTGCCAGCAGCCCTCCCGGACGGGAAAACACTGAAGCTTTCTTT. This gives the protein CASSPPGRENTEAFF. Full variable domain (missing parts from reference TRBV7-9 and TRBJ1-1): DTGVSQNPRHKITKRGQNVTFRCDPISEHNRLYWYRQTLGQGPEFLTYFQNEAQLEKSRLLSDRFSAERPKGSFSTLEIQRTEQGDSAMYLCASSPPGRENTEAFFGQGTRLTVV.

The gene calls are TRBV2 and TRBJ1-1; D might be TRBD1 (5 bases). This CDR3 region has 13 residues. CDR1 SNHLY and CDR2 FYNNEI come from the germline V gene. V lost 7 bases to trimming and J lost 3 bases, with 12 bases between them. DNA of the CDR3: TGTGCCAGCACGACCCGGGGGGACACTGAAGCTTTCTTT. It codes for CASTTRGDTEAFF.

The V gene is TRBV28, the J gene TRBJ2-5; the D gene is possibly TRBD2 (6 bases). The germline V gene has CDR1 MDHEN and CDR2 SYDVKM. The CDR3 covers 14 residues. V was shortened by 4 bases and J by 3 bases, with 12 bases between the two germline ends. The CDR3: CASSYSGGEETQYF. The CDR3, as DNA: TGTGCCAGCAGTTACAGCGGAGGGGAAGAGACCCAGTACTTC.